One sample yielded the 32 T cell receptor beta chains listed below, sequenced in a study of T cell repertoires in cytomegalovirus infection. TCRdb passed the reads through MiXCR, listing each CDR3 protein once. Of 90,000 to 120,000 distinct CDR3 sequences in the sample, under 25% were seen once. The sample comprised CD8+ T cells from PBMCs. The source is a human donor in good health (CMV status not recorded). Some clones in this sample may be carry-over from other donors' samples.

This clonotype appeared a few times. The rearrangement uses TRBV11-2 and TRBJ2-4, with no clear D. The CDR3 consists of 14 residues. Germline values: CDR1 SGHAT, CDR2 FQNNGV. V was pared by 4 bases and J by 0 bases, with 7 bases between. The CDR3 reads CASSSRLAKNIQYF. CDR3 bases: TGTGCCAGCAGCTCGCGACTAGCCAAAAACATTCAGTACTTC.

This clonotype was seen more than once but under ten times. The chain has TRBV6-5 and TRBJ1-5; unclear D gene. Trimming stripped 2 bases from V and 7 bases from J, with 9 bases between. Germline V gene lookup returns CDR1 MNHEY and CDR2 SVGAGI. The length of the CDR3 is 13 residues. The CDR3: CASSYGLWQPQHF. DNA of the CDR3: TGTGCCAGCAGTTACGGATTGTGGCAGCCCCAGCATTTT.

This clonotype was recorded a few times. This chain uses TRBV11-3 with TRBJ2-1; D uncertain. Per the germline V gene, CDR1 is SGHNT and CDR2 is YENEEA. V shed 5 bases and J shed 2 bases, with 13 bases lying between them. The CDR3 spans 15 residues. Here the CDR3 reads CASSIGGGTYNEQFF. The CDR3 nucleotides read TGTGCCAGCAGCATTGGCGGCGGAACCTACAATGAGCAGTTCTTC.

This clonotype was found many times. The V call is TRBV7-2, the J call TRBJ2-7; the D gene could be TRBD1 or TRBD2 (5 bases each). This CDR3 spans 14 amino acids. V gave up 4 bases and J gave up 0 bases, with 10 bases separating them. The V gene's germline CDR1 is SGHTA and CDR2 FQGNSA. CDR3 in amino acids: CASSSGPFSYEQYF. The CDR3 bases are TGTGCCAGCAGCTCGGGACCATTCTCCTACGAGCAGTACTTC.

This clonotype has ten or more counts. The chain carries TRBV7-9 and TRBJ2-1, with D perhaps matching TRBD1 (5 bases). The V and J ends lost 2 bases and 8 bases respectively, with 7 bases between them. This CDR3 comprises 12 residues. Germline assignment: CDR1 SEHNR and CDR2 FQNEAQ (reference sequence). The CDR3 loop is CASSLQGDEQFF. The DNA of the CDR3 is TGTGCCAGCAGCTTACAGGGCGATGAGCAGTTCTTC.

At least ten counts were recorded for this clonotype. The chain employs TRBV4-3 and TRBJ2-1; D may be TRBD1 (5 bases). The CDR3 is 16 amino acids. V lost 1 base and J 2 bases, leaving 12 bases between the germline ends. CDR1 and CDR2 from the germline V gene are LGHNA and YSLEER. The CDR3 sequence: CASSQASGHPYNEQFF. For the CDR3, the DNA is TGCGCCAGCAGCCAAGCGTCAGGGCATCCCTACAATGAGCAGTTCTTC.

This clonotype was picked up a small number of times. The rearrangement uses TRBV7-9 and TRBJ2-7, with 8 bases fitting TRBD1. The CDR3 spans 16 residues. V lost 3 bases to trimming and J lost 2 bases; unmatched junction nucleotides: 9. The V gene's germline CDR1 is SEHNR and CDR2 FQNEAQ (reference sequence). The CDR3 bases are TGTGCCAGCAGCTTCCTAGGGGGACAGGAGACCTACGAGCAGTACTTC. It encodes CASSFLGGQETYEQYF. Using reference TRBV7-9 and TRBJ2-7 for the parts outside the CDR3, the full variable domain is DTGVSQNPRHKITKRGQNVTFRCDPISEHNRLYWYRQTLGQGPEFLTYFQNEAQLEKSRLLSDRFSAERPKGSFSTLEIQRTEQGDSAMYLCASSFLGGQETYEQYFGPGTRLTVT.

There are many counts of this clonotype. J is TRBJ2-7 and V is TRBV7-2; possible D gene TRBD1, 5 bases. The V and J ends lost 2 bases and 4 bases respectively, with 12 bases between them. The CDR3 extends over 14 amino acids. Germline V gives CDR1 SGHTA, CDR2 FQGNSA. The CDR3 here is CASSLTDSRYEQYF. The CDR3 region has the DNA TGTGCCAGCAGCTTAACTGACAGTCGGTACGAGCAGTACTTC.

The J gene is TRBJ2-7, the V gene TRBV13; D may be TRBD1 or TRBD2 (6 bases each). The CDR3 covers 15 residues. CDR1 is PRHDT and CDR2 is FYEKMQ in the germline V gene (reference sequence). Trimming removed 5 bases from V and 5 bases from J, with 19 bases in between. This CDR3 is CASSPRRRGSDEQYF. DNA for the CDR3: TGTGCCAGCAGCCCGAGGAGGAGGGGGTCGGACGAGCAGTACTTC.

This clonotype has ten or more counts. V and J are TRBV28 and TRBJ2-5, with D possibly TRBD1 on 6 matching bases. Trimming removed 6 bases at V and 6 bases at J, with 14 bases between. There are 13 residues in the CDR3. CDR1 and CDR2 from the germline V gene are MDHEN and SYDVKM. The CDR3 region has the DNA TGTGCCAGCAGCGAGGGGGAGCGGAAGACCCAGTACTTC. Encoded protein: CASSEGERKTQYF.

In its sample, this clonotype was seen many times. The chain couples TRBV28 to TRBJ2-4, with no clear D. This CDR3 has 18 amino acids. Trimming took off 2 bases at V and 0 bases at J, with 17 bases between the two ends. Germline loops: CDR1 MDHEN, CDR2 SYDVKM. The DNA of the CDR3 is TGTGCCAGCAGTTTAAATTGGGAACCAGATCTAGCCAAAAACATTCAGTACTTC. Its translation: CASSLNWEPDLAKNIQYF.

J is TRBJ2-5 and V is TRBV12-3 or TRBV12-4; TRBD1 agrees at 9 bases. V shed 3 bases, J shed 9 bases, and the junction held 8 bases outside the gene matches. This CDR3 is built from 14 residues. The CDR3 loop is CASSLGDRVGAQYF. The CDR3 DNA follows: TGTGCCAGCAGTTTGGGGGACAGGGTCGGGGCCCAGTACTTC.

This clonotype showed up many times. The chain uses TRBV7-2 and TRBJ2-2; TRBD1 is a possible D gene (6 bases). Germline CDR1 reads SGHTA; CDR2 reads FQGNSA. V was pared by 3 bases and J by 3 bases, with 11 bases between. The CDR3 extends over 15 amino acids. CDR3 bases: TGTGCCAGCAGCTTCCGGGACAAACACACCGGGGAGCTGTTTTTT. Protein sequence: CASSFRDKHTGELFF.

This clonotype was counted only a few times. V usage is TRBV19 and J usage is TRBJ1-5; TRBD1 might be the D (5 bases). Germline V CDR1 and CDR2: LNHDA, SQIVND (reference sequence). Trimming took 1 base from V and 2 from J, leaving 9 bases between them. There are 15 residues in the CDR3. The DNA for the CDR3 is TGTGCCAGTAGTATAGTCTGGGACGGCAATCAGCCCCAGCATTTT. This sequence encodes CASSIVWDGNQPQHF. The variable domain in full, completed from reference TRBV19 and TRBJ1-5, reads DGGITQSPKYLFRKEGQNVTLSCEQNLNHDAMYWYRQDPGQGLRLIYYSQIVNDFQKGDIAEGYSVSREKKESFPLTVTSAQKNPTAFYLCASSIVWDGNQPQHFGDGTRLSIL.

This clonotype occurred a few times. The chain carries TRBV28 and TRBJ1-1; no reliable D call. Germline V CDR1 and CDR2: MDHEN, SYDVKM. The V gene lost 5 bases and the J gene lost 0 bases, with 19 bases spanning the gap. This CDR3 is built from 17 residues. CDR3 in amino acids: CASSPPIRRYMNTEAFF. In DNA form, the CDR3 reads TGTGCCAGCAGTCCCCCTATCCGACGTTATATGAACACTGAAGCTTTCTTT.

The sample holds a few counts of this clonotype. The V call is TRBV28, the J call TRBJ1-4; D may be TRBD1 (6 bases). Germline CDR1 is MDHEN and CDR2 is SYDVKM. The V gene lost 3 bases and the J gene lost 4 bases, with 12 bases spanning the gap. The CDR3 runs 15 residues. This CDR3 is CASSLFIGGNEKLFF. DNA of the CDR3: TGTGCCAGCAGTTTGTTTATAGGGGGTAATGAAAAACTGTTTTTT.

This chain uses TRBV27 with TRBJ1-1; D remains unclear. Germline values: CDR1 MNHEY, CDR2 SMNVEV (reference sequence). CDR3 length equals 13 residues. Trimming left V 6 bases short and J 0 bases short, with 8 bases between. For the CDR3, the DNA is TGTGCCAGCAGGACACCGATGAACACTGAAGCTTTCTTT. It is translated as CASRTPMNTEAFF.

The CDR3 nucleotides are TGTGCCAGCAGTTTATCAGGACAGGCAGGACCCCAGCATTTT. Protein sequence: CASSLSGQAGPQHF. The chain carries TRBV27 and TRBJ1-5, with 7 bases fitting TRBD1. The CDR3 totals 14 residues. CDR1 is MNHEY and CDR2 is SMNVEV in the germline V gene (reference sequence). Trimming at V came to 0 bases and at J to 10 bases, leaving 6 bases not matched to a gene.

This clonotype has only a few counts. This rearrangement joins TRBV7-9 to TRBJ1-4; TRBD1 matches 12 bases. V shed 4 bases and J 3 bases; nucleotides not matched to a gene: 6. The CDR3 is 17 residues long. Germline CDR1 reads SEHNR; CDR2 reads FQNEAQ (reference sequence). The CDR3 DNA follows: TGTGCCAGCAGCTGGGGGACAGGGGGCGCGGCTAATGAAAAACTGTTTTTT. This gives the protein CASSWGTGGAANEKLFF.

This chain connects TRBV25-1 to TRBJ1-6; possibly TRBD1 for D (5 bases). Germline assignment: CDR1 MGHDK and CDR2 SYGVNS. Between the trimmed V and J ends, which lost 4 bases and 8 bases, there was a span of 24 bases. The CDR3 runs to 18 residues. The CDR3 loop is CASSAIRRENYVHSPLHF. For the CDR3, the DNA is TGTGCCAGCAGTGCCATCCGCAGGGAGAACTACGTACATTCACCCCTCCACTTT. The entire variable domain, with the rest obtained from reference TRBV25-1 and TRBJ1-6, is as follows: EADIYQTPRYLVIGTGKKITLECSQTMGHDKMYWYQQDPGMELHLIHYSYGVNSTEKGDLSSESTVSRIRTEHFPLTLESARPSHTSQYLCASSAIRRENYVHSPLHFGNGTRLTVT.

The chain uses TRBV4-1 and TRBJ2-1; 8 bases align to TRBD2. The CDR3 runs 16 residues. Trimming cost V 3 bases and J 3 bases; bases outside gene matches: 7. Germline values: CDR1 MGHRA, CDR2 YSYEKL. The CDR3 reads CASSQAGGLYYNEQFF. CDR3 sequence (DNA): TGCGCCAGCAGCCAGGCGGGGGGCCTATACTACAATGAGCAGTTCTTC.

V usage is TRBV7-9 and J usage is TRBJ1-6; possibly TRBD1 for D (6 bases). The CDR3 spans 16 residues. Between the trimmed V and J ends, which lost 5 bases and 10 bases, there was a span of 21 bases. Germline CDR1 and CDR2: SEHNR and FQNEAQ (reference sequence). CDR3 bases: TGTGCCAGCAGCATCCACGATTCAGGGGCGAGGTCACCCCTCCACTTT. It encodes CASSIHDSGARSPLHF.

The chain joins TRBV28 to TRBJ1-6; 7 bases line up with TRBD1. V shed 1 base, J shed 10 bases, and the junction held 7 bases outside the gene matches. The CDR3 runs 15 residues. CDR1 and CDR2 (germline): MDHEN, SYDVKM. CDR3 DNA: TGTGCCAGCAGTTTATCACGACAGGGAAAATCACCCCTCCACTTT. It codes for CASSLSRQGKSPLHF.

The chain couples TRBV5-1 to TRBJ2-7, with 8 bases that match TRBD1. Trimming took 1 base from V and 6 from J; bases not matched to a gene: 9. CDR3 length: 15 residues. Germline CDR1 is SGHRS and CDR2 is YFSETQ. CDR3 loop: CASSLRGQGAAEQYF. CDR3 sequence (DNA): TGCGCCAGCAGCTTGAGAGGTCAGGGGGCGGCCGAGCAGTACTTC.

The table lists this clonotype with many counts. The genes are TRBV11-2 and TRBJ2-3; D call uncertain. The CDR3 consists of 16 residues. CDR1 is SGHAT, CDR2 FQNNGV, per germline. The V end lost 7 bases, the J end lost 5 bases, and 22 bases lay between the germline ends. The CDR3 DNA follows: TGTGCCAGCAACCCTAACACCCCATTGCCAGAAGATACGCAGTATTTT. Translated, it gives CASNPNTPLPEDTQYF. Using reference TRBV11-2 and TRBJ2-3 for the parts outside the CDR3, the full variable domain is EAGVAQSPRYKIIEKRQSVAFWCNPISGHATLYWYQQILGQGPKLLIQFQNNGVVDDSQLPKDRFSAERLKGVDSTLKIQPAKLEDSAVYLCASNPNTPLPEDTQYFGPGTRLTVL.

This clonotype was detected only a few times. The chain carries TRBV7-3 and TRBJ2-1; D remains unclear. Germline-derived CDR1 and CDR2 are SGHTA and FQGTGA. The ends were cut back, 5 bases at V and 7 bases at J, with 12 bases in the middle. The CDR3 sequence is 13 residues long. The CDR3 sequence is CASSADMLNEQFF. CDR3 DNA: TGTGCCAGCAGCGCCGACATGCTAAATGAGCAGTTCTTC.

This clonotype was seen many times. J is TRBJ2-5 and V is TRBV11-2; 10 bases map to TRBD2. This CDR3 region has 16 residues. The trim removed 5 bases at V and 0 bases at J, leaving 6 bases unmatched. In germline, CDR1 is SGHAT, CDR2 FQNNGV. Here the CDR3 reads CASSEGLAPNQETQYF. The CDR3 DNA sequence: TGTGCCAGCAGCGAGGGACTAGCGCCGAACCAAGAGACCCAGTACTTC. The full variable domain, its missing parts supplied by reference TRBV11-2 and TRBJ2-5, is EAGVAQSPRYKIIEKRQSVAFWCNPISGHATLYWYQQILGQGPKLLIQFQNNGVVDDSQLPKDRFSAERLKGVDSTLKIQPAKLEDSAVYLCASSEGLAPNQETQYFGPGTRLLVL.

This chain connects TRBV9 to TRBJ2-3, with 10 bases that match TRBD1. CDR1 is SGDLS, CDR2 YYNGEE, per germline. The CDR3 totals 16 residues. V lost 3 bases and J lost 2; bases outside the gene matches: 6. The CDR3 coding sequence is TGTGCCAGCAGCGCAAAGACAGGGGGCCCCACAGATACGCAGTATTTT. Translated: CASSAKTGGPTDTQYF.

This clonotype was seen repeatedly, ten times or more. The chain's CDR3 is CASSRNLNTEAFF. The CDR3 region has the DNA TGTGCCAGCAGCAGAAACCTGAACACTGAAGCTTTCTTT. The gene calls are TRBV7-3 and TRBJ1-1; D remains ambiguous. This CDR3 has 13 residues. CDR1 and CDR2 from the germline V gene are SGHTA and FQGTGA. V lost 5 bases, J lost 0 bases, and 7 bases lay in between.

The CDR3 DNA is TGCGCCAGCAGCCAAGACCGGGACGGAGCCTACGAGCAGTACTTC. This translates into CASSQDRDGAYEQYF. The rearrangement uses TRBV4-1 and TRBJ2-7; D possibly matches TRBD1 or TRBD2 (5 bases each). The V and J ends lost 0 bases and 2 bases respectively, with 11 bases between them. The CDR3 has 15 amino acids. The germline CDR1 and CDR2 sequences are MGHRA and YSYEKL.

The V call is TRBV28, the J call TRBJ1-5; D is ambiguous. The CDR3 is made up of 15 amino acids. Trimming left V 6 bases short and J 3 bases short, with 15 bases between. In germline, CDR1 is MDHEN, CDR2 SYDVKM. CDR3 nucleotide sequence: TGTGCCAGCAGCCCTACCGACGGGTACAATCAGCCCCAGCATTTT. Residues: CASSPTDGYNQPQHF.

V gene TRBV4-2 combines with J gene TRBJ1-2; 9 bases agree with TRBD1. V lost 6 bases and J lost 2; bases outside the gene matches: 10. This CDR3 contains 16 residues. Germline V gene data show CDR1 as LGHNA and CDR2 as YNFKEQ. For the CDR3, the DNA is TGTGCCAGCAGGAACGAACAGGGGGCGATAAACTATGGCTACACCTTC. This encodes CASRNEQGAINYGYTF.